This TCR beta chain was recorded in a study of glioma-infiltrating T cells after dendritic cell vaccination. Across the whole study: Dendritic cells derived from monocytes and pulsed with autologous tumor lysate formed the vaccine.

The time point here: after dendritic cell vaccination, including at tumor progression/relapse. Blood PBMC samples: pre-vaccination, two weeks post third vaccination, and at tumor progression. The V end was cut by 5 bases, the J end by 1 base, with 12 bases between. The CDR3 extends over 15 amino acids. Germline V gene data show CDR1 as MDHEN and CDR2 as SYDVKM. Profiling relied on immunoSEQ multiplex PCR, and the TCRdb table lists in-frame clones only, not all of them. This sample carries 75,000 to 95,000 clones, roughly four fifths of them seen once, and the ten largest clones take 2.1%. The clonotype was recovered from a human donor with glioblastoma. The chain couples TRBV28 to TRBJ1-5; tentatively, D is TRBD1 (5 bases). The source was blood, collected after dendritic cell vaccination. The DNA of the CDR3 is TGTGCCAGCAGTCCCCGGGGGGGGAGCAATCAGCCCCAGCATTTT. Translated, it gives CASSPRGGSNQPQHF.